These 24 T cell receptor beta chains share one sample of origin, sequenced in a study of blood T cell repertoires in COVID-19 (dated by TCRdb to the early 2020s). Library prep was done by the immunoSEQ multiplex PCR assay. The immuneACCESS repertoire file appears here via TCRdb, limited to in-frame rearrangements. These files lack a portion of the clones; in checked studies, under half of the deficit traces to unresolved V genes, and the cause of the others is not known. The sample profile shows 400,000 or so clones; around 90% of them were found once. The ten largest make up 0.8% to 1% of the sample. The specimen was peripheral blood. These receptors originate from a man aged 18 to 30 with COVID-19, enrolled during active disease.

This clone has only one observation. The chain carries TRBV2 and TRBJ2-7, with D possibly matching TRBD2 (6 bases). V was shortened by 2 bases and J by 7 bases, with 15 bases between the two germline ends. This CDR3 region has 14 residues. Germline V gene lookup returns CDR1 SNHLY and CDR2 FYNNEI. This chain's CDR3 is CASSESGRAGEQYF. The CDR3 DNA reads TGTGCCAGCAGTGAAAGTGGCAGGGCGGGGGAGCAGTACTTC. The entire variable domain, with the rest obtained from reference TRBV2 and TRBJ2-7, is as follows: EPEVTQTPSHQVTQMGQEVILRCVPISNHLYFYWYRQILGQKVEFLVSFYNNEISEKSEIFDDQFSVERPDGSNFTLKIRSTKLEDSAMYFCASSESGRAGEQYFGPGTRLTVT.

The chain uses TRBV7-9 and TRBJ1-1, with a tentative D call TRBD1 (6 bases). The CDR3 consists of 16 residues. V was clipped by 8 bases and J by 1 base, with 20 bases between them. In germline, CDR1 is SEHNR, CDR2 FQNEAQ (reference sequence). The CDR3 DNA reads TGTGCCAGCGAGAGAGGTGGACAGATAAGGAACACTGAAGCTTTCTTT. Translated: CASERGGQIRNTEAFF.

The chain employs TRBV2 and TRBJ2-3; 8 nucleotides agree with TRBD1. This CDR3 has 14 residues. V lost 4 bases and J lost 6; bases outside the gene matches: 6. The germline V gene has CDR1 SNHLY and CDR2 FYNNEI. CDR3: CASSVTGGRDTQYF. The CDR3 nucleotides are TGTGCCAGCAGTGTCACAGGGGGACGGGATACGCAGTATTTT.

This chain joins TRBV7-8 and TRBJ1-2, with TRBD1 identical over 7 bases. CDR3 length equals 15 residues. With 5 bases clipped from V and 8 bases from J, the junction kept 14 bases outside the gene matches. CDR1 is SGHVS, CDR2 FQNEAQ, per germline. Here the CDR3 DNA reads TGTGCCAGCAGCAAGCTGACAGGGAACGCAGGGGGCTACACCTTC. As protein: CASSKLTGNAGGYTF.

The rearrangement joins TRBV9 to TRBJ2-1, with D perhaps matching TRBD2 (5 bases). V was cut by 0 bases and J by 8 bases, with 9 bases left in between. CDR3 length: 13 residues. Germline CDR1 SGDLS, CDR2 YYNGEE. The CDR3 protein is CASSVATGYEQFF. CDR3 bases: TGTGCCAGCAGCGTAGCTACGGGATATGAGCAGTTCTTC.

The CDR3 protein is CASSHQGAEAFF. The CDR3 DNA reads TGTGCCAGCAGCCATCAGGGGGCTGAAGCTTTCTTT. V and J are TRBV5-4 and TRBJ1-1; 7 nucleotides align to TRBD1. The junction had 3 bases not matched to a gene; V was cut back by 4 bases and J by 6 bases. The germline V gene has CDR1 SGHNT and CDR2 YYREEE (reference sequence). This CDR3 has 12 residues.

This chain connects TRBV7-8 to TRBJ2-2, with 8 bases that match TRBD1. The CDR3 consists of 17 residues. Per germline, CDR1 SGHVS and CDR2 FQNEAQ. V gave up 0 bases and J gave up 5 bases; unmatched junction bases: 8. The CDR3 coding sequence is TGTGCCAGCAGCTTAGCGCTAACAGGGGGTACTACCGGGGAGCTGTTTTTT. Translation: CASSLALTGGTTGELFF.

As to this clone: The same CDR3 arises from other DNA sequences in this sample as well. The chain's CDR3 is CASSLGPNTEAFF. In DNA, the CDR3 is TGTGCCAGCAGTTTGGGCCCGAACACTGAAGCTTTCTTT. The chain couples TRBV12-3 or TRBV12-4 to TRBJ1-1, with no clear D. Between the trimmed V and J ends, which lost 3 bases and 1 base, there was a span of 6 bases. The CDR3 covers 13 residues.

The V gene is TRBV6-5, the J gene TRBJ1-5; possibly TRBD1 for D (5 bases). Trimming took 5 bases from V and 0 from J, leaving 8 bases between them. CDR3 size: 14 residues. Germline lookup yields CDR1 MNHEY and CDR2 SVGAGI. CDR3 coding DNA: TGTGCCAGCAGTCCCCAGGGTAGCAATCAGCCCCAGCATTTT. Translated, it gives CASSPQGSNQPQHF.

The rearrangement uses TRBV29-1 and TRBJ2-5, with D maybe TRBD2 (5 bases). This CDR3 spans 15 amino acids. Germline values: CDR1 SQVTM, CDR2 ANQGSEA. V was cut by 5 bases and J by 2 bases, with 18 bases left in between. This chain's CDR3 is CSVPLLGERQETQYF. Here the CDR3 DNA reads TGCAGCGTTCCTTTATTGGGAGAGAGACAAGAGACCCAGTACTTC.

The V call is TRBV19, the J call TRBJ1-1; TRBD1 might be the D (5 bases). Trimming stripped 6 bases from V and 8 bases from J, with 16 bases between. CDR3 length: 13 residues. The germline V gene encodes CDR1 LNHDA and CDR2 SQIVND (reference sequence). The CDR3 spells CASSMTQGGEAFF. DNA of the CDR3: TGTGCCAGTAGCATGACGCAGGGTGGGGAAGCTTTCTTT.

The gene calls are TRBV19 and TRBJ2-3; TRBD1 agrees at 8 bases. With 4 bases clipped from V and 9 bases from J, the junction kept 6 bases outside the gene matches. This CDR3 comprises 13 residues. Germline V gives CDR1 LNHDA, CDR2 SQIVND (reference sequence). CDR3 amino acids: CASSTDRANTQYF. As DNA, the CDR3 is TGTGCCAGTAGTACGGACAGGGCAAACACGCAGTATTTT.

The CDR3 loop reads CASSFETGGYTEAFF. The CDR3 DNA sequence: TGTGCCAGCAGCTTCGAGACAGGGGGATACACTGAAGCTTTCTTT. This chain links TRBV5-6 with TRBJ1-1; 9 bases are a match to TRBD1. The CDR3 sequence is 15 residues long. Losses at the gene ends were 2 bases for V and 3 bases for J; bases not matched to a gene: 5. Germline CDR1 reads SGHDT; CDR2 reads YYEEEE. Full variable domain (remainder filled in from reference TRBV5-6 and TRBJ1-1): DAGVTQSPTHLIKTRGQQVTLRCSPKSGHDTVSWYQQALGQGPQFIFQYYEEEERQRGNFPDRFSGHQFPNYSSELNVNALLLGDSALYLCASSFETGGYTEAFFGQGTRLTVV.

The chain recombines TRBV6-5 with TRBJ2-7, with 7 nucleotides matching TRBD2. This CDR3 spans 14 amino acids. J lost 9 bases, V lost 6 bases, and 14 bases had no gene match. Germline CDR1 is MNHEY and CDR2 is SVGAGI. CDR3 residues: CASRNRMGGMVQYF. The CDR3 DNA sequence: TGTGCCAGCAGAAACAGAATGGGAGGGATGGTGCAGTACTTC.

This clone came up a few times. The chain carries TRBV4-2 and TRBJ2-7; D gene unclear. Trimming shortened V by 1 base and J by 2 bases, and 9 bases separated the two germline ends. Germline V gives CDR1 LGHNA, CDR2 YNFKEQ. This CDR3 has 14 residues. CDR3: CASSQGYRTYEQYF. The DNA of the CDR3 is TGTGCCAGCAGCCAAGGCTACAGAACCTACGAGCAGTACTTC.

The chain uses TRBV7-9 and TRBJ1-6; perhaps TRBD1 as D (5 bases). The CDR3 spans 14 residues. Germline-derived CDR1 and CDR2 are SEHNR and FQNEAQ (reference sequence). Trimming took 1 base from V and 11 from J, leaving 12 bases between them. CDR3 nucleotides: TGTGCCAGCAGCTTAGGCAGGGATGGAACACCCCTCCACTTT. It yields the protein CASSLGRDGTPLHF.

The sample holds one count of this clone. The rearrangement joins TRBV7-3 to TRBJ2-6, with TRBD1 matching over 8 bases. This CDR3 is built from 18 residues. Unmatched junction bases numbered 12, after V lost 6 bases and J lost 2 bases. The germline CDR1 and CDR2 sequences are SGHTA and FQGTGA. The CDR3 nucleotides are TGTGCCAGCAGTCGAAAGGACAGGGCAATGGCTGGGGCCAACGTCCTGACTTTC. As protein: CASSRKDRAMAGANVLTF.

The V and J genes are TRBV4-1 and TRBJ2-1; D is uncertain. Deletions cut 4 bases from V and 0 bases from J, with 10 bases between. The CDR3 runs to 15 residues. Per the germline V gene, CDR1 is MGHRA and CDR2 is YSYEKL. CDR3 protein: CASSPKESSYNEQFF. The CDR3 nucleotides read TGCGCCAGCAGCCCCAAAGAGAGCTCCTACAATGAGCAGTTCTTC.

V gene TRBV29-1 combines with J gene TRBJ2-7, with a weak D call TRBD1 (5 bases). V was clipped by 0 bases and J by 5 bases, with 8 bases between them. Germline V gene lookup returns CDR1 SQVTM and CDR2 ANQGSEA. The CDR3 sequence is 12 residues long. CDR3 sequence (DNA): TGCAGCGTTGAAGATCAGGGCAACGAGCAGTACTTC. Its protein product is CSVEDQGNEQYF.

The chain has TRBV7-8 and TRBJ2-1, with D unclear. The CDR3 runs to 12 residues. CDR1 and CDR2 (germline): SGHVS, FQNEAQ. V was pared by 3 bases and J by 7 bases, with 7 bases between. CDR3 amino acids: CASSFKENEQFF. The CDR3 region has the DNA TGTGCCAGCAGCTTTAAGGAGAATGAGCAGTTCTTC.

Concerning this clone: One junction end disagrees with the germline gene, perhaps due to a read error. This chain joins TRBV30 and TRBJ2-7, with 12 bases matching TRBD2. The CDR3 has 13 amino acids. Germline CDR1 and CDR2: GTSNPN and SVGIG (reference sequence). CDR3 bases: TGTGCCTGGAGTTCTACTAGCGGGAGGCCCTCCGACTTC. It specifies CAWSSTSGRPSDF.

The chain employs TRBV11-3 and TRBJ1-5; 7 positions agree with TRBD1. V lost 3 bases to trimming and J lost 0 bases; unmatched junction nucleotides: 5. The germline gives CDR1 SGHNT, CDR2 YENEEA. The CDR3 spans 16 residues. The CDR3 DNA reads TGTGCCAGCAGCTTCCGGGACAGCTATAGCAATCAGCCCCAGCATTTT. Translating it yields CASSFRDSYSNQPQHF.

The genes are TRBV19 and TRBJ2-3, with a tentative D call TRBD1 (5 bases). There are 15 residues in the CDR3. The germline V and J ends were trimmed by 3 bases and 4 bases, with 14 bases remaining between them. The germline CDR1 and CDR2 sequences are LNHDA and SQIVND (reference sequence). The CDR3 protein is CASSMGQGKADTQYF. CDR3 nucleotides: TGTGCCAGTAGTATGGGGCAGGGTAAGGCAGATACGCAGTATTTT.

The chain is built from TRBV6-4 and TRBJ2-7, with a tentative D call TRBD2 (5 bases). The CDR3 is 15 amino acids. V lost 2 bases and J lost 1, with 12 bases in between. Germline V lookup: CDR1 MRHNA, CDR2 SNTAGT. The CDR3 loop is CASSDPCGLSYEQYF. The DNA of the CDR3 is TGTGCCAGCAGTGACCCCTGTGGACTTTCCTACGAGCAGTACTTC.